One sample yielded the 5 T cell receptor beta chains listed below, sequenced in a study of persistence of HIV-infected CD4 T cells. These TCRs' antigens remain unknown. The libraries were made with immunoSEQ version 4 in survey mode. Produced via immunoSEQ multiplex PCR; TCRdb's table is partial and in-frame only. The sample lists 45,000 to 55,000 clones, about 80% occurring once. The stimulus was lysate of CMV-infected fibroblasts, 8.5 to 10 ug/mL. CD40L-negative CD69-negative CD45RO-high memory CD4+ T cells were sorted as populations depleted of antigen-responding cells. The material was CD4+ T cells sorted from PBMCs after roughly 18-hour stimulation, obtained from a patient who received antiretroviral therapy. These receptor sequences come from an adult man with HIV who was CMV-seropositive.

The chain uses TRBV10-3 and TRBJ2-3; 8 positions match TRBD2. This CDR3 has 15 residues. In germline, CDR1 is ENHRY, CDR2 SYGVKD. V shed 6 bases, J shed 2 bases, and the junction held 7 bases outside the gene matches. The CDR3 region is CAIRAGLADTDTQYF. CDR3 DNA: TGTGCCATCAGGGCAGGACTAGCCGACACAGATACGCAGTATTTT.

The rearrangement joins TRBV11-2 to TRBJ1-2; TRBD1 is a possible D gene (5 bases). There are 16 residues in the CDR3. The germline V gene encodes CDR1 SGHAT and CDR2 FQNNGV. The germline V and J ends were trimmed by 7 bases and 4 bases, with 22 bases remaining between them. The DNA of the CDR3 is TGTGCCAGCACAACCCCCATAGGGGCGCGCGGCTATGGCTACACCTTC. This encodes CASTTPIGARGYGYTF.

In this sample, this clone turned up a few times. This chain links TRBV5-6 with TRBJ2-7, with a possible D match to TRBD1 (5 bases). Germline V CDR1 and CDR2: SGHDT, YYEEEE. The CDR3 consists of 15 residues. The V gene lost 0 bases and the J gene lost 4 bases, with 14 bases spanning the gap. CDR3 in amino acids: CASSLEAGLGYEQYF. The CDR3 region has the DNA TGTGCCAGCAGCTTGGAGGCAGGGTTGGGATACGAGCAGTACTTC. The full variable domain, with the rest looked up from reference TRBV5-6 and TRBJ2-7, is DAGVTQSPTHLIKTRGQQVTLRCSPKSGHDTVSWYQQALGQGPQFIFQYYEEEERQRGNFPDRFSGHQFPNYSSELNVNALLLGDSALYLCASSLEAGLGYEQYFGPGTRLTVT.

This chain connects TRBV30 to TRBJ1-1, with D possibly matching TRBD1 (6 bases). The V end lost 2 bases, the J end lost 3 bases, and 16 bases lay between the germline ends. Germline CDR1 and CDR2: GTSNPN and SVGIG (reference sequence). CDR3 length equals 15 residues. The CDR3 spells CAWSPWGQGDTEAFF. CDR3 DNA sequence: TGTGCCTGGAGTCCGTGGGGGCAGGGAGACACTGAAGCTTTCTTT.

This chain joins TRBV14 and TRBJ2-3; no reliable D call. The CDR3 is 14 residues long. Germline lookup yields CDR1 SGHDN and CDR2 FVKESK. The ends were cut back, 0 bases at V and 3 bases at J, with 7 bases in the middle. The CDR3 protein is CASSQDLKTDTQYF. CDR3 nucleotide sequence: TGTGCCAGCAGCCAAGATCTTAAGACAGATACGCAGTATTTT. The whole variable domain, remainder taken from reference TRBV14 and TRBJ2-3, is EAGVTQFPSHSVIEKGQTVTLRCDPISGHDNLYWYRRVMGKEIKFLLHFVKESKQDESGMPNNRFLAERTGGTYSTLKVQPAELEDSGVYFCASSQDLKTDTQYFGPGTRLTVL.